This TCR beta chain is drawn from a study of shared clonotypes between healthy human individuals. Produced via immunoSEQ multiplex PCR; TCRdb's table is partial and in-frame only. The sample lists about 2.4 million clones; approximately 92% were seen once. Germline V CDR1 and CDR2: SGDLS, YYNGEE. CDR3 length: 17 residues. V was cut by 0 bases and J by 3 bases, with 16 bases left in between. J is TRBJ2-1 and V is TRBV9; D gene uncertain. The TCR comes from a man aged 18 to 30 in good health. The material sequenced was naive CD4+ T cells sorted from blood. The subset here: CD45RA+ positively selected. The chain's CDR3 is CASSVAPIGLNYNEQFF. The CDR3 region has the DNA TGTGCCAGCAGCGTAGCTCCGATAGGGTTAAACTACAATGAGCAGTTCTTC.